Following are 18 T cell receptor beta chains from one sample sequenced in a study of T cell repertoires in cytomegalovirus infection. TCRdb passed the reads through MiXCR, listing each CDR3 protein once. The sample yields some 920,000 distinct CDR3 sequences, roughly 30% seen once. Their antigens remain unidentified. This specimen consisted of cultured CD8+ T cells from PBMCs, obtained from culture after CMV antigen stimulation. The receptors derive from a human donor in good health (CMV status not recorded). Some clones in this sample may be carry-over from other donors' samples.

Comment on this clonotype: Compared with germline, one end of the junction differs, possibly owing to a read error. The chain joins TRBV19 to TRBJ1-1, with D possibly being TRBD1 (5 bases). Germline V CDR1 and CDR2: LNHDA, SQIVND (reference sequence). The CDR3 spans 12 residues. CDR3 protein: CGAGLETPEAYF. The DNA for the CDR3 is TGTGGTGCGGGACTGGAAACACCTGAAGCTTACTTT. Using reference TRBV19 and TRBJ1-1 for the parts outside the CDR3, the full variable domain is DGGITQSPKYLFRKEGQNVTLSCEQNLNHDAMYWYRQDPGQGLRLIYYSQIVNDFQKGDIAEGYSVSREKKESFPLTVTSAQKNPTAFYLCGAGLETPEAYFGQGTRLTVV.

Remarks on this clonotype: A read error may produce the germline difference seen at one junction end. The CDR3 sequence is CASREAVWDSNQSQHF. The CDR3 DNA sequence: TGTGCCAGCAGGGAAGCGGTTTGGGATAGCAATCAGTCCCAGCATTTT. The J gene is TRBJ1-5, the V gene TRBV12-3 or TRBV12-4; D gene uncertain. This CDR3 is built from 16 residues.

The chain has TRBV7-9 and TRBJ2-1; a possible D gene is TRBD1 (6 bases). The CDR3 is 17 residues long. The V gene lost 6 bases and the J gene lost 3 bases, with 21 bases spanning the gap. Germline values: CDR1 SEHNR, CDR2 FQNEAQ (reference sequence). CDR3 in amino acids: CASSSPGRGQFYNEQFF. CDR3 DNA: TGTGCCAGCAGTTCCCCCGGCAGGGGCCAATTCTACAATGAGCAGTTCTTC.

J is TRBJ1-5 and V is TRBV7-4; D gene uncertain. The V end lost 1 base, the J end lost 3 bases, and 10 bases lay between the germline ends. This CDR3 has 15 amino acids. Germline values: CDR1 SGHVT, CDR2 SQSDAQ. The CDR3 is CASSLGEEVNQPQHF. DNA of the CDR3: TGTGCCAGCAGCTTAGGAGAAGAGGTCAATCAGCCCCAGCATTTT.

This rearrangement joins TRBV7-9 to TRBJ1-1, with 8 bases matching TRBD1. The V segment lost 11 bases and the J segment 3 bases; nucleotides outside the gene matches: 5. Per the germline V gene, CDR1 is SEHNR and CDR2 is FQNEAQ (reference sequence). This CDR3 is 12 amino acids long. The CDR3 coding sequence is TGTGCCGGACAGGGTATCGACACTGAAGCTTTCTTT. Translating gives CAGQGIDTEAFF.

The J gene is TRBJ1-3, the V gene TRBV5-5; TRBD1 matches 8 bases. In germline, CDR1 is SGHKS, CDR2 YYEKEE (reference sequence). The CDR3 is 15 amino acids. V shed 4 bases and J 2 bases; nucleotides not matched to a gene: 5. The CDR3 DNA reads as TGTGCCAGCAGCCCTGGACAGGGCACTGGAAACACCATATATTTT. As protein: CASSPGQGTGNTIYF. The full variable domain, rest sourced from reference TRBV5-5 and TRBJ1-3, is DAGVTQSPTHLIKTRGQQVTLRCSPISGHKSVSWYQQVLGQGPQFIFQYYEKEERGRGNFPDRFSARQFPNYSSELNVNALLLGDSALYLCASSPGQGTGNTIYFGEGSWLTVV.

The chain uses TRBV19 and TRBJ2-3, with D possibly TRBD2 on 6 matching bases. The V gene's germline CDR1 is LNHDA and CDR2 SQIVND (reference sequence). The germline V and J ends were trimmed by 9 bases and 2 bases, with 12 bases remaining between them. CDR3 size: 13 residues. The CDR3 spells CASAGGTTDTQYF. The CDR3, as DNA: TGTGCCAGCGCCGGGGGTACCACAGATACGCAGTATTTT. Using reference TRBV19 and TRBJ2-3 for the parts outside the CDR3, the full variable domain is DGGITQSPKYLFRKEGQNVTLSCEQNLNHDAMYWYRQDPGQGLRLIYYSQIVNDFQKGDIAEGYSVSREKKESFPLTVTSAQKNPTAFYLCASAGGTTDTQYFGPGTRLTVL.

This clonotype occurred a few times. The chain is built from TRBV27 and TRBJ2-7, with TRBD2 as a possible D gene (7 bases). The CDR3 is made up of 14 amino acids. Germline V lookup: CDR1 MNHEY, CDR2 SMNVEV (reference sequence). The ends were cut back, 3 bases at V and 9 bases at J, with 18 bases in the middle. In nucleotides, the CDR3 is TGTGCCAGCAGTTTTTTCCGGGGGGCGGAGGGGCAGTACTTC. This codes for CASSFFRGAEGQYF.

This clonotype was detected many times. The chain couples TRBV19 to TRBJ2-2; no clear D gene. Germline V gene lookup returns CDR1 LNHDA and CDR2 SQIVND (reference sequence). V gave up 3 bases and J gave up 5 bases, with 16 bases separating them. This CDR3 is 16 amino acids long. In DNA, the CDR3 is TGTGCCAGTAGTATCAGGCAGCATAAGTGGACCGGGGAGCTGTTTTTT. It yields the protein CASSIRQHKWTGELFF.

This clonotype was seen more than once but under ten times. The V gene is TRBV6-1, the J gene TRBJ2-5; 7 nucleotides align to TRBD2. There are 15 residues in the CDR3. The V segment lost 0 bases and the J segment 1 base; nucleotides outside the gene matches: 2. The germline V gene encodes CDR1 MNHNS and CDR2 SASEGT. CDR3 DNA sequence: TGTGCCAGCAGTGAAGCGGCTAGCGGCCAAGAGACCCAGTACTTC. This codes for CASSEAASGQETQYF.

This chain joins TRBV9 and TRBJ2-1; D gene uncertain. Germline CDR1 is SGDLS and CDR2 is YYNGEE. There are 11 residues in the CDR3. The germline V and J ends were trimmed by 5 bases and 9 bases, with 9 bases remaining between them. The CDR3 loop is CASSVGREQFF. In DNA form, the CDR3 reads TGTGCCAGCAGTGTGGGTCGTGAGCAGTTCTTC.

Remarks on this clonotype: This may be a read error, as it is one base from a much larger clone. The genes are TRBV7-4 and TRBJ2-6; TRBD1 aligns across 7 bases. The CDR3 sequence is 15 residues long. CDR1 and CDR2 (germline): SGHVT, SQSDAQ. The DNA of the CDR3 is TGTGCCAGCAGCCGGACAGGCTCTGGGGCCAGCGTCCTGACTTTC. Translation gives CASSRTGSGASVLTF.

The chain is built from TRBV29-1 and TRBJ2-1, with TRBD1 identical over 7 bases. The ends lost 1 base at V and 6 bases at J; junction bases unmatched: 9. The germline CDR1 and CDR2 sequences are SQVTM and ANQGSEA. The CDR3 sequence is 15 residues long. CDR3 in amino acids: CSVEGQGRISNEQFF. The CDR3 DNA sequence: TGCAGCGTTGAAGGACAGGGAAGGATCTCCAATGAGCAGTTCTTC.

The J gene is TRBJ2-1, the V gene TRBV12-3 or TRBV12-4, with a tentative D call TRBD1 (5 bases). CDR3 length: 15 amino acids. V was pared by 4 bases and J by 6 bases, with 16 bases between. The CDR3 DNA reads as TGTGCCAGCAGTTCCGACAGTGGCCTGGGCAATGAGCAGTTCTTC. It specifies CASSSDSGLGNEQFF.

This clonotype was counted between two and nine times. The rearrangement uses TRBV19 and TRBJ1-1; possible D gene TRBD1, 5 bases. Germline V gene data show CDR1 as LNHDA and CDR2 as SQIVND (reference sequence). The CDR3 runs to 15 residues. Trimming shortened V by 4 bases and J by 1 base, and 13 bases separated the two germline ends. The CDR3 region has the DNA TGTGCCAGTAGTACCTATGACAGCGGGAACACTGAAGCTTTCTTT. Its protein product is CASSTYDSGNTEAFF.

In its sample, this clonotype was seen a few times. This chain uses TRBV7-9 with TRBJ2-1, with TRBD1 as a possible D gene (5 bases). The CDR3 has 16 amino acids. Germline V gene data show CDR1 as SEHNR and CDR2 as FQNEAQ (reference sequence). V was pared by 5 bases and J by 1 base, with 15 bases between. The chain's CDR3 is CASSPNQGSSYNEQFF. The CDR3 bases are TGTGCCAGCAGCCCCAATCAGGGATCTTCCTACAATGAGCAGTTCTTC.

As to this clonotype: A much larger clone lies a single base off, so this may be a read error. The chain carries TRBV12-3 or TRBV12-4 and TRBJ1-2; D uncertain. This CDR3 is built from 11 residues. In DNA, the CDR3 is TGTGCCAGCAGTGTCAACTATTGCTACACCTTC. Translated, it gives CASSVNYCYTF.

V and J are TRBV27 and TRBJ2-5; D might be TRBD1 or TRBD2, each matching 5 bases. V was trimmed by 3 bases and J by 4 bases, leaving 12 bases between them. Germline values: CDR1 MNHEY, CDR2 SMNVEV (reference sequence). The CDR3 is 14 amino acids. CDR3 sequence: CASSFRRDGETQYF. CDR3 bases: TGTGCCAGCAGTTTCCGCAGGGACGGAGAGACCCAGTACTTC.